These 18 T cell receptor beta chains originate from one sample sequenced in a study of blood T cell repertoires in COVID-19. Sequencing used immunoSEQ multiplex PCR; TCRdb keeps in-frame clones, though not all of them. The data hold 310,000 or so clones, with around nine tenths observed a single time. The source material was peripheral blood. The receptors originated from a young woman with COVID-19, enrolled during active disease.

A single count supports this clone. The chain recombines TRBV28 with TRBJ1-1; TRBD1 matches at 8 bases. The CDR3 has 17 amino acids. The trim removed 1 base at V and 0 bases at J, leaving 7 bases unmatched. CDR1 is MDHEN and CDR2 is SYDVKM in the germline V gene. This chain's CDR3 is CASSLSSRDRLNTEAFF. The CDR3 coding sequence is TGTGCCAGCAGTTTATCTAGCCGGGACAGGTTGAACACTGAAGCTTTCTTT.

J is TRBJ2-3 and V is TRBV7-3; 8 bases are shared with TRBD2. Germline CDR1 is SGHTA and CDR2 is FQGTGA. J gave up 1 base and V 5 bases, and 11 bases lay outside the gene matches. The CDR3 consists of 17 residues. The CDR3 spells CASSPPPTSEGTDTQYF. CDR3 in DNA: TGTGCCAGCAGCCCTCCCCCGACTAGCGAGGGCACAGATACGCAGTATTTT.

The rearrangement links TRBV5-1 to TRBJ2-1, with 15 nucleotides matching TRBD2. V lost 2 bases, J lost 9 bases, and 12 bases stayed unmatched. Germline V gene data show CDR1 as SGHRS and CDR2 as YFSETQ. The CDR3 sequence is 18 residues long. The CDR3, as DNA: TGCGCCAGCAGCTTTGGACTAGCGGGAGGGGTCATGCAGGGTGAGCAGTTCTTC. Its protein is CASSFGLAGGVMQGEQFF.

V and J are TRBV5-4 and TRBJ2-2; maybe TRBD1 (5 bases). Looked up from germline, CDR1 is SGHNT and CDR2 is YYREEE (reference sequence). The CDR3 contains 14 residues. Trimming took 7 bases from V and 0 from J, leaving 10 bases between them. The CDR3 here is CASRQFANTGELFF. In nucleotides, the CDR3 is TGTGCCAGCCGACAGTTCGCGAACACCGGGGAGCTGTTTTTT.

This chain connects TRBV28 to TRBJ1-2, with D uncertain. The germline V gene encodes CDR1 MDHEN and CDR2 SYDVKM. The CDR3 is 13 residues long. V lost 3 bases to trimming and J lost 6 bases, with 11 bases between them. The CDR3 loop reads CASSFGTQDGYTF. The CDR3 DNA reads TGTGCCAGCAGTTTTGGCACTCAGGATGGCTACACCTTC.

The genes are TRBV10-3 and TRBJ2-4; D not certain. The CDR3 totals 13 residues. V was pared by 3 bases and J by 8 bases, with 11 bases between. CDR1 and CDR2 from the germline V gene are ENHRY and SYGVKD. The CDR3 loop reads CAISDPVLDIQYF. The CDR3 coding sequence is TGTGCCATCAGTGACCCAGTGCTGGACATTCAGTACTTC.

The chain recombines TRBV14 with TRBJ1-1; a possible D gene is TRBD1 (6 bases). This CDR3 contains 14 residues. The germline V and J ends were trimmed by 6 bases and 6 bases, with 17 bases remaining between them. Looked up from germline, CDR1 is SGHDN and CDR2 is FVKESK. The CDR3 loop reads CASRAIQGWPEAFF. In nucleotides, the CDR3 is TGTGCCAGCAGGGCTATTCAGGGGTGGCCTGAAGCTTTCTTT.

In its sample, this clone was seen once. The chain is built from TRBV12-2 and TRBJ1-2; TRBD1 is the table's D call, not checked against the DNA. TRBV12-2 is recorded as a pseudogene. This CDR3 comprises 15 residues. CDR3 region: CAIPGEAGGSYGYTF. Written as DNA, the CDR3 is TGTGCAATACCCGGCGAAGCAGGGGGCAGCTATGGCTACACCTTC.

This chain uses TRBV30 with TRBJ2-3; 9 bases fit TRBD1. The germline V gene encodes CDR1 GTSNPN and CDR2 SVGIG (reference sequence). J was trimmed by 2 bases and V by 5 bases; bases with no gene match: 5. The CDR3 runs to 14 residues. The CDR3 region has the DNA TGTGCCTGGGGGACAGGGAGTACCACAGATACGCAGTATTTT. Amino acids: CAWGTGSTTDTQYF.

The J gene is TRBJ1-4, the V gene TRBV5-8, with D maybe TRBD1 (5 bases). The CDR3 is made up of 15 amino acids. The V end was cut by 7 bases, the J end by 2 bases, with 15 bases between. The germline CDR1 and CDR2 sequences are SGHTS and YDEGEE. CDR3 region: CASSLRGDTNEKLFF. The CDR3 region has the DNA TGTGCCAGCTCTCTCCGGGGGGATACTAATGAAAAACTGTTTTTT.

The V gene is TRBV3-1 (or the pseudogene TRBV3-2), the J gene TRBJ1-1; 8 positions match TRBD1. Germline CDR1 and CDR2: LGHDT and YNNKEL (reference sequence). V trimming: 2 bases; J trimming: 6 bases; junction bases outside the gene matches: 8. The CDR3 has 15 residues. CDR3 DNA sequence: TGTGCCAGCAGCCAAAACAGGGGGGGGACGGCTGAAGCTTTCTTT. Translated: CASSQNRGGTAEAFF.

The rearrangement links TRBV9 to TRBJ2-1; 10 positions agree with TRBD2. CDR3 length: 16 residues. With V trimmed by 4 bases and J by 1 base, 5 bases remained unmatched. The germline gives CDR1 SGDLS, CDR2 YYNGEE. DNA of the CDR3: TGTGCCAGCAGCTCCCGAGCGGGAGGGTCCTACAATGAGCAGTTCTTC. This codes for CASSSRAGGSYNEQFF.

This sequence joins TRBV7-9 and TRBJ2-1, with a weak D call TRBD2 (5 bases). With 3 bases removed from V and 8 bases from J, the gap between germline ends came to 20 bases. The CDR3 has 16 amino acids. The V gene's germline CDR1 is SEHNR and CDR2 FQNEAQ (reference sequence). The CDR3 protein is CASSLSWAEVGDEQFF. CDR3 DNA: TGTGCCAGCAGCTTGAGTTGGGCGGAGGTCGGCGATGAGCAGTTCTTC.

V is TRBV6-5 and J is TRBJ2-1, with D hard to call. The CDR3 has 15 residues. Germline V lookup: CDR1 MNHEY, CDR2 SVGAGI. V lost 3 bases and J 7 bases, leaving 16 bases between the germline ends. CDR3 bases: TGTGCCAGCAGTTATGAGGAGCCGAACCGAAATGAGCAGTTCTTC. Amino acid sequence: CASSYEEPNRNEQFF.

This clone was recorded only once. V is TRBV10-1 and J is TRBJ2-5; 14 nucleotides align to TRBD2. Germline V gives CDR1 WNHNN, CDR2 SYGVQD (reference sequence). J gave up 3 bases and V 4 bases, and 1 base lay outside the gene matches. The CDR3 consists of 15 residues. The CDR3 DNA reads TGCGCCAGCAGTGCGACTAGCGGGAGGGAAGAGACCCAGTACTTC. Its translation: CASSATSGREETQYF.

This clone was counted once. This specimen includes other DNA sequences encoding the same CDR3. The chain uses TRBV3-1 (or the pseudogene TRBV3-2) and TRBJ2-5; D is perhaps TRBD2 (6 bases). Germline-derived CDR1 and CDR2 are LGHDT and YNNKEL (reference sequence). V gave up 6 bases and J gave up 1 base, with 9 bases separating them. This CDR3 comprises 13 residues. The CDR3 spells CASSRDFQETQYF. In nucleotides, the CDR3 is TGTGCCAGCAGTCGGGACTTCCAAGAGACCCAGTACTTC.

The rearrangement uses TRBV5-6 and TRBJ1-3; D is unclear. Germline V gene sequence: CDR1 SGHDT, CDR2 YYEEEE. This CDR3 comprises 15 residues. Trimming removed 3 bases at V and 0 bases at J, with 10 bases between. CDR3 nucleotides: TGTGCCAGCAGCTACCCCGAGGCCTCTGGAAACACCATATATTTT. Translating gives CASSYPEASGNTIYF.

In its sample, this clone was seen once. The chain has TRBV29-1 and TRBJ2-2; D is unresolved. V was shortened by 5 bases and J by 8 bases, with 6 bases between the two germline ends. The CDR3 sequence is 10 residues long. Germline V gene lookup returns CDR1 SQVTM and CDR2 ANQGSEA. The DNA of the CDR3 is TGCAGCGTTTGGCGGGGGGAGCTGTTTTTT. Translated, it gives CSVWRGELFF.